This TCR beta chain was sequenced during a study of blood T cell repertoires in COVID-19 (TCRdb year 2020). For the wider study: Samples covering the acute and convalescent phases of COVID-19 were provided by collaborators in the United States, Italy and Spain. The prospective study material was composed of cDNA or gDNA derived from T cells, B-cell-depleted T cells, or PBMCs. Where available, HLA class I and class II types were obtained from metadata supplied by the sample provider rather than from assay-based typing. A de-identified subject ID, COVID-19 status, age in years and sex were almost always included in the sample metadata. A freely available public database, intended as a resource for researchers studying the immune response to SARS-CoV-2, is where the repertoires were released. Subjects who had been exposed to COVID-19, were actively infected with it, or had recovered from it provided the deeply sampled blood TCRbeta repertoires that made up the dataset. Samples came from the ongoing ImmuneRACE study (first 160 participants) plus 1,254 subjects from 6 global collaborators.

Participants in the prospective study were aged roughly 18 to 95 years, lived in about two dozen United States geographic areas, and enrolled through a virtual design. In the prospective study, cohorts were assigned on the basis of participant-reported clinical history obtained from a screening survey and a study questionnaire. For ImmuneRACE Cohort 3, a participant was defined as recovered based on two consecutive negative NP/OP PCR tests, clearance by a healthcare professional, or resolution of symptoms. In the prospective study, mobile phlebotomists collected whole blood, serum and a nasopharyngeal or oropharyngeal swab from each participant. Additional blood draws and questionnaires over an approximately 2-month period could optionally be provided by prospective study participants. Before DNA extraction, prospective study blood samples were shipped either frozen or at room temperature. CDR1 and CDR2 are drawn from the germline V gene: MNHEY, SVGAGI. From its cysteine to its phenylalanine, the CDR3 spans 15 amino acids. Left in the record is the CDR3 DNA by itself, 45 bases read in frame from the first base. At the junction V is shortened by 4 bases and J by 0 bases; bases outside the gene matches: 5.

TCRbeta CDR3 regions were amplified from genomic DNA by means of the immunoSEQ Assay, a bias-controlled multiplex PCR. The study's processing was this. The number of nucleated cells in each sample was estimated by amplification of reference gene primers within the assay. Sequence reads were collapsed and filtered to measure the absolute abundance of every unique TCRbeta CDR3 rearrangement. For each sample, productive Simpson clonality was calculated as the square root of Simpson's diversity index over productive rearrangements. TCRdb holds this immuneACCESS table with in-frame rearrangements only. Some clones are missing; in checked studies, unresolved V genes explain under half, and the rest has no known cause. That table supplies the V and J calls and clone size; D and trimming were determined from the DNA. In all, the sample holds 500,000 or so clones, and about 90% of those were seen once. The top ten constitute under 0.75% of the sample.

Points the paper makes about the study in general: The amount of clinical and demographic metadata varied by source and participant and was provided uncurated.

For this clone: This clone's antigen is unknown. The sample holds no much larger clone one base away, and base qualities are not on file.

The sample consisted of PBMCs or T cells enriched from blood (not recorded which). Here the chain combines TRBV6-5 and TRBJ2-7; the central 8 bases match TRBD2. The receptor's source is a woman aged 18-29 years who had recovered from COVID-19. This receptor carries the CDR3 CASSFKRGSSYEQYF. Here is the DNA: TGTGCCAGCAGTTTTAAGCGGGGGAGCTCCTACGAGCAGTACTTC.